One and the same sample provided the 27 T cell receptor beta chains below, sequenced in a study of identical twins. MiXCR, run by TCRdb on the 5' RACE reads, gives a single entry per CDR3 protein. The sample includes 500,000 or so distinct CDR3 sequences, approximately 15% seen only once; the top ten take roughly 0.5%. The sample was also reused in another study, on yellow fever vaccine responses in identical twins.

The sample taken for sequencing was CD4+ T cells sorted from blood. The receptors come from a woman under 30 in good health.

This clonotype came up a few times. The V call is TRBV7-3, the J call TRBJ2-5; D is undetermined. V lost 4 bases to trimming and J lost 1 base, with 7 bases between them. CDR3 length: 13 residues. Germline V gives CDR1 SGHTA, CDR2 FQGTGA. The CDR3 loop is CASSSVPQETQYF. CDR3 DNA: TGTGCCAGCAGCTCCGTTCCCCAAGAGACCCAGTACTTC.

The chain has TRBV20-1 and TRBJ2-7; 8 nucleotides agree with TRBD2. Germline V CDR1 and CDR2: DFQATT, SNEGSKA (reference sequence). This CDR3 comprises 15 residues. Unmatched junction bases numbered 11, after V lost 4 bases and J lost 3 bases. The CDR3 spells CSAKQPRGGRYEQYF. In DNA form, the CDR3 reads TGCAGTGCTAAACAACCCCGGGGGGGCCGCTACGAGCAGTACTTC.

The chain is built from TRBV7-9 and TRBJ1-6, with a tentative D call TRBD1 (5 bases). Trimming took 5 bases from V and 9 from J, leaving 11 bases between them. The CDR3 runs 13 residues. Germline assignment: CDR1 SEHNR and CDR2 FQNEAQ (reference sequence). The CDR3 DNA reads TGTGCCAGCAGCAGATCAGGGATTTCACCCCTCCACTTT. As protein: CASSRSGISPLHF.

J is TRBJ2-1 and V is TRBV6-1; 8 bases fit TRBD2. In germline, CDR1 is MNHNS, CDR2 SASEGT. The junction had 13 bases not matched to a gene; V was cut back by 11 bases and J by 7 bases. The CDR3 has 14 residues. In DNA form, the CDR3 reads TGTGCCGCACAAAGAGCGGGAGCGGGTAATGAGCAGTTCTTC. Amino acid sequence: CAAQRAGAGNEQFF.

There are many counts of this clonotype. The chain carries TRBV29-1 and TRBJ2-7, with a weak D call TRBD2 (6 bases). V lost 1 base to trimming and J lost 13 bases, with 14 bases between them. Germline CDR1 reads SQVTM; CDR2 reads ANQGSEA. The CDR3 extends over 11 amino acids. The CDR3 sequence: CSVEGRGRLYF. CDR3 DNA: TGCAGCGTTGAAGGCCGAGGGAGGCTCTACTTC.

The rearrangement uses TRBV20-1 and TRBJ2-7, with 10 positions matching TRBD1. V dropped 4 bases and J dropped 3; count of bases not matched to a gene: 6. CDR1 and CDR2 from the germline V gene are DFQATT and SNEGSKA (reference sequence). This CDR3 contains 14 residues. The DNA for the CDR3 is TGCAGTGCTACCGCGACAGGGGGCGTCTACGAGCAGTACTTC. It specifies CSATATGGVYEQYF.

This clonotype has ten or more counts. The rearrangement uses TRBV5-1 and TRBJ2-5; 11 bases match TRBD2. Germline V gene data show CDR1 as SGHRS and CDR2 as YFSETQ. There are 14 residues in the CDR3. The trim removed 1 base at V and 4 bases at J, leaving 0 bases unmatched. The CDR3 bases are TGCGCCAGCAGCTTGACTAGCGGGAGAGAGACCCAGTACTTC. Its protein is CASSLTSGRETQYF. The full variable domain, with the rest looked up from reference TRBV5-1 and TRBJ2-5, is KAGVTQTPRYLIKTRGQQVTLSCSPISGHRSVSWYQQTPGQGLQFLFEYFSETQRNKGNFPGRFSGRQFSNSRSEMNVSTLELGDSALYLCASSLTSGRETQYFGPGTRLLVL.

This clonotype was recorded at least ten times. This chain joins TRBV5-1 and TRBJ1-2; the D gene is possibly TRBD1 (5 bases). There are 14 residues in the CDR3. CDR1 is SGHRS and CDR2 is YFSETQ in the germline V gene. Trimming removed 4 bases at V and 6 bases at J, with 16 bases between. The CDR3 region is CASSELGGKDGYTF. CDR3 DNA: TGCGCCAGCAGCGAACTGGGGGGAAAGGATGGCTACACCTTC.

This clonotype was detected only a few times. This chain uses TRBV10-3 with TRBJ2-2, with a possible D match to TRBD2 (6 bases). Germline CDR1 and CDR2: ENHRY and SYGVKD. Trimming stripped 2 bases from V and 2 bases from J, with 9 bases between. The CDR3 loop spans 15 amino acids. CDR3 bases: TGTGCCATCAGTGAGGGTAGCGGAAACACCGGGGAGCTGTTTTTT. It codes for CAISEGSGNTGELFF.

The chain carries TRBV6-1 and TRBJ2-2; D remains unclear. CDR3 size: 13 residues. Trimming shortened V by 7 bases and J by 1 base, and 7 bases separated the two germline ends. Germline values: CDR1 MNHNS, CDR2 SASEGT. The CDR3 is CASTVRNTGELFF. CDR3 sequence (DNA): TGTGCCAGCACCGTCAGGAACACCGGGGAGCTGTTTTTT.

This clonotype has just a few counts. The chain recombines TRBV4-2 with TRBJ2-1; D might be TRBD2 (6 bases). CDR3 length: 16 residues. The ends were cut back, 0 bases at V and 5 bases at J, with 14 bases in the middle. Germline V lookup: CDR1 LGHNA, CDR2 YNFKEQ. In DNA form, the CDR3 reads TGTGCCAGCAGCCAAGATTATTGGGGGACTGACAATGAGCAGTTCTTC. The encoded protein is CASSQDYWGTDNEQFF.

This clonotype occurred many times. The chain has TRBV5-1 and TRBJ2-5; 9 bases are shared with TRBD1. This CDR3 is 15 amino acids long. CDR1 and CDR2 (germline): SGHRS, YFSETQ. Trimming cost V 2 bases and J 4 bases; bases outside gene matches: 6. The CDR3, as DNA: TGCGCCAGCAGCTTTCTGACAGGGGGTGGAGAGACCCAGTACTTC. Translating gives CASSFLTGGGETQYF.

This clonotype was counted only a few times. The V gene is TRBV20-1, the J gene TRBJ2-7; 8 bases line up with TRBD2. Germline lookup yields CDR1 DFQATT and CDR2 SNEGSKA (reference sequence). CDR3 length: 15 residues. V dropped 5 bases and J dropped 2; count of bases not matched to a gene: 11. CDR3 nucleotides: TGCAGTGCTTCAAATAGCGGGGCCGGTACCTACGAGCAGTACTTC. This gives the protein CSASNSGAGTYEQYF.

This rearrangement joins TRBV3-1 to TRBJ2-7, with D tentatively TRBD1 or TRBD2 (5 bases each). This CDR3 contains 15 residues. The germline CDR1 and CDR2 sequences are LGHDT and YNNKEL (reference sequence). V gave up 4 bases and J gave up 6 bases, with 19 bases separating them. The CDR3 is CASSPGGLAGTEQYF. The CDR3 coding sequence is TGTGCCAGCAGCCCTGGAGGATTGGCCGGGACCGAGCAGTACTTC.

The V call is TRBV12-3 or TRBV12-4, the J call TRBJ1-2; D not certain. Trimming took off 2 bases at V and 5 bases at J, with 12 bases between the two ends. CDR3 size: 14 residues. CDR3 sequence: CASSLMASTYGYTF. Here the CDR3 DNA reads TGTGCCAGCAGTTTAATGGCCTCGACTTATGGCTACACCTTC.

The V gene is TRBV9, the J gene TRBJ2-4; TRBD1 aligns across 9 bases. Germline loops: CDR1 SGDLS, CDR2 YYNGEE. Trimming took 2 bases from V and 2 from J; bases not matched to a gene: 11. The CDR3 is made up of 18 amino acids. CDR3 DNA sequence: TGTGCCAGCAGCGTGGGGGACAGGGTGGCCCATTCCAAAAACATTCAGTACTTC. Amino acids: CASSVGDRVAHSKNIQYF.

Here the CDR3 DNA reads TGTGCCAGCGGAGAGTCCCATGGCACAGATACGCAGTATTTT. Translation: CASGESHGTDTQYF. This rearrangement joins TRBV6-1 to TRBJ2-3; D remains unclear. The CDR3 spans 14 residues. V lost 8 bases, J lost 1 base, and 13 bases lay in between. The V gene's germline CDR1 is MNHNS and CDR2 SASEGT.

The CDR3 here is CASSPGGSNQPQHF. The CDR3 nucleotides read TGTGCCAGCAGCCCCGGGGGGAGCAATCAGCCCCAGCATTTT. The V gene is TRBV7-2, the J gene TRBJ1-5; D perhaps matches TRBD1 (5 bases). Trimming removed 5 bases from V and 1 base from J, with 9 bases in between. CDR3 length: 14 residues. Germline values: CDR1 SGHTA, CDR2 FQGNSA.

The V gene is TRBV6-2 or TRBV6-3, the J gene TRBJ2-7; D is possibly TRBD1 or TRBD2 (6 bases each). V was shortened by 6 bases and J by 3 bases, with 21 bases between the two germline ends. This CDR3 spans 16 amino acids. Germline V gene sequence: CDR1 MNHEY, CDR2 SVGEGT. CDR3 in amino acids: CASSSGAIEANYEQYF. CDR3 coding DNA: TGTGCCAGCAGCTCGGGGGCCATAGAAGCCAACTACGAGCAGTACTTC.

This clonotype came up many times. The chain joins TRBV5-1 to TRBJ1-1; 9 bases line up with TRBD1. This CDR3 has 13 amino acids. V gave up 4 bases and J gave up 7 bases; unmatched junction bases: 5. Per the germline V gene, CDR1 is SGHRS and CDR2 is YFSETQ. The CDR3 reads CASSRDRVGEAFF. Written as DNA, the CDR3 is TGCGCCAGCAGCCGGGACAGGGTTGGTGAAGCTTTCTTT. Using reference TRBV5-1 and TRBJ1-1 for the parts outside the CDR3, the full variable domain is KAGVTQTPRYLIKTRGQQVTLSCSPISGHRSVSWYQQTPGQGLQFLFEYFSETQRNKGNFPGRFSGRQFSNSRSEMNVSTLELGDSALYLCASSRDRVGEAFFGQGTRLTVV.

This clonotype showed up many times. The chain combines TRBV7-2 with TRBJ2-7, with 10 bases matching TRBD1. Losses at the gene ends were 5 bases for V and 2 bases for J; bases not matched to a gene: 3. Looked up from germline, CDR1 is SGHTA and CDR2 is FQGNSA. The CDR3 is made up of 14 amino acids. CDR3 region: CASSKGQGTYEQYF. The DNA for the CDR3 is TGTGCCAGCAGCAAGGGACAGGGGACCTACGAGCAGTACTTC.

This clonotype was seen at least ten times. The rearrangement uses TRBV10-2 and TRBJ2-7; unclear D gene. The CDR3 has 10 amino acids. V lost 2 bases and J 7 bases, leaving 3 bases between the germline ends. CDR1 and CDR2 from the germline V gene are WSHSY and SAAADI. CDR3 sequence reads: CASSETEQYF. Here the CDR3 DNA reads TGCGCCAGCAGTGAGACGGAGCAGTACTTC.

V is TRBV27 and J is TRBJ2-7; TRBD2 matches at 8 bases. Germline V CDR1 and CDR2: MNHEY, SMNVEV (reference sequence). The trim removed 2 bases at V and 5 bases at J, leaving 8 bases unmatched. The CDR3 is 15 amino acids. The CDR3 region has the DNA TGTGCCAGCAGTTTAGAGCCGGGAGGGCCCCACGAGCAGTACTTC. As protein: CASSLEPGGPHEQYF.

This clonotype has just a few counts. The chain couples TRBV5-1 to TRBJ1-6; D gene uncertain. V shed 4 bases and J shed 5 bases, with 13 bases lying between them. The CDR3 consists of 15 residues. The germline CDR1 and CDR2 sequences are SGHRS and YFSETQ. The CDR3, as DNA: TGCGCCAGCAGCCCCGGGGATTTGGATAATTCACCCCTCCACTTT. Its translation: CASSPGDLDNSPLHF.

The chain has TRBV6-2 or TRBV6-3 and TRBJ2-7; D not resolved. The CDR3 spans 13 residues. V was clipped by 0 bases and J by 2 bases, with 5 bases between them. CDR1 is MNHEY, CDR2 SVGEGT, per germline. This CDR3 is CASSYSVPYEQYF. For the CDR3, the DNA is TGTGCCAGCAGTTACTCGGTCCCCTACGAGCAGTACTTC.

Ten or more counts support this clonotype. CDR3 nucleotides: TGCAGCGTTGATGGGGGAGAGGGCACTGAAGCTTTCTTT. As protein: CSVDGGEGTEAFF. The genes are TRBV29-1 and TRBJ1-1; maybe TRBD1 (5 bases). The germline V gene encodes CDR1 SQVTM and CDR2 ANQGSEA. The CDR3 is 13 residues long. Deletions cut 3 bases from V and 4 bases from J, with 12 bases between.

This clonotype has at least ten counts. This chain joins TRBV10-3 and TRBJ2-1; 14 bases match TRBD2. Germline CDR1 and CDR2: ENHRY and SYGVKD. CDR3 length: 15 amino acids. Trimming removed 6 bases from V and 7 bases from J; junction bases left unmatched: 5. The CDR3 DNA reads TGTGCCATCAGGGGACTAGCGGGGGCGTCGAATGAGCAGTTCTTC. Its translation: CAIRGLAGASNEQFF.